This T cell receptor (beta chain) was captured in a study of OX40 agonist ivuxolimab in advanced cancers. The overall study: Ivuxolimab, which patients received intravenously every 2 weeks, was dosed at 0.01 to 10 mg/kg. The dose-escalation group included hepatocellular carcinoma, melanoma, renal cell carcinoma and head and neck cancer.

Blood got drawn at baseline, again on cycle 4 day 1, and then on cycle 7 day 1. TCRdb keeps only in-frame clones here, not all; method: immunoSEQ multiplex PCR. The data show roughly 80,000 clones, roughly 85% seen once. This clone occurred many times. The sample here was CD4+ or CD8+ T cells sorted from blood, taken in a trial of the OX40 agonist ivuxolimab. The TCR originated in an adult with an advanced solid tumor such as melanoma, head and neck, liver or kidney cancer.

The CDR3 here is CASSPMDRDLSYTF. The CDR3 DNA reads TGCGCCAGCAGCCCTATGGACAGGGACCTTAGTTACACCTTC. The chain is built from TRBV4-1 and TRBJ1-2; 8 nucleotides align to TRBD1. The CDR3 runs to 14 residues. V gave up 4 bases and J gave up 11 bases; unmatched junction bases: 12. The germline gives CDR1 MGHRA, CDR2 YSYEKL.